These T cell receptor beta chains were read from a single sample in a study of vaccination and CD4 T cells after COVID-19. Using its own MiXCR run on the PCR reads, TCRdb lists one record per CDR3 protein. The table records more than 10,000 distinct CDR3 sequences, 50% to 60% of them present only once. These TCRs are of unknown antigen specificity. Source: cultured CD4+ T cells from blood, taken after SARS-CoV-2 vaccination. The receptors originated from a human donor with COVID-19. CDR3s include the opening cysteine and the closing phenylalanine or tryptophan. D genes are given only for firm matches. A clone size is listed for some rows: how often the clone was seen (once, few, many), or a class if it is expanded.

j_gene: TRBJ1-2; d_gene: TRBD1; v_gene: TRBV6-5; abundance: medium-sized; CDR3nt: TGTGCCAGCAGTTTCGACAGGGCTCCCTATGGCTACACCTTC; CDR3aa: CASSFDRAPYGYTF
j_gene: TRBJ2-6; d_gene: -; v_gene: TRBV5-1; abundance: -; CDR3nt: TGCGCCAGCAGCCAGCAACCCCGGACTGGGGCCAACGTCCTGACTTTC; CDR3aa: CASSQQPRTGANVLTF
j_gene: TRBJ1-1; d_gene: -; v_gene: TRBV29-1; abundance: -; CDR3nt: TGCAGCGTTCAGGGACCGAACACTGAAGCTTTCTTT; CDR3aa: CSVQGPNTEAFF
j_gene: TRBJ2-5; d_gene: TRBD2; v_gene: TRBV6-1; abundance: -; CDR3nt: TGTGCCAGCATTCCGGGACTAGCGAGCCAAGAGACCCAGTACTTC; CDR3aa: CASIPGLASQETQYF
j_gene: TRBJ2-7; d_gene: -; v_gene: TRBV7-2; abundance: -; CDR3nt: TGTGCCAGCAGCTTAGCGGGCAGCTACGAGCAGTACTTC; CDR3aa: CASSLAGSYEQYF
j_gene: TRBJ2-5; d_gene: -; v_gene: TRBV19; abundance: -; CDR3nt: TGTGCCACCAGCCCGGGGGCCCACCAAGAGACCCAGTACTTC; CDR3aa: CATSPGAHQETQYF
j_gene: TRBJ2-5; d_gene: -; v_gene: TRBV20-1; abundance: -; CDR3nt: TGCAGTGCTATTAGAGGGGAAGAGACCCAGTACTTC; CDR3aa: CSAIRGEETQYF
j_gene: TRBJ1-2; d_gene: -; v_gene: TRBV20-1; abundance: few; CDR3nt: TGCAGTGCTAGAGTGGACAGAAACTATGGCTACACCTTC; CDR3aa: CSARVDRNYGYTF
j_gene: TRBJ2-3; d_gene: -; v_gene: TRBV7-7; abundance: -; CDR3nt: TGTGCTAGCAGCTTAGACGGCACAGATACGCAGTATTTT; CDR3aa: CASSLDGTDTQYF
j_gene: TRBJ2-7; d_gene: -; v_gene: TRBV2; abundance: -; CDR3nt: TGTGCCAGCAGAGGTCGGACAGAGTCCTACGAGCAGTACTTC; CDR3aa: CASRGRTESYEQYF
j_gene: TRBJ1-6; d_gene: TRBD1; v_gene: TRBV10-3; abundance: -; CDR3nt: TGTGCCATCAGTAAGACGGGACAGGGTAATTCACCCCTCCACTTT; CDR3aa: CAISKTGQGNSPLHF
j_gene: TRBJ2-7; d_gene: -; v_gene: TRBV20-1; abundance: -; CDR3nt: TGCAGTGCTAGAGATGGCAGGGGAGAGTACTTC; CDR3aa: CSARDGRGEYF
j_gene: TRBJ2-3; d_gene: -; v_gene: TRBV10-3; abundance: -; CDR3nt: TGTGCCATCAGTGAGTCGGCTGTTAGCACAGATACGCAGTATTTT; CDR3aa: CAISESAVSTDTQYF
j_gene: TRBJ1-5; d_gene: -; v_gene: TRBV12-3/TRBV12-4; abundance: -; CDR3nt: TGTGCCAGCAGTTTCACAGATAGCAATCAGCCCCAGCATTTT; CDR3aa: CASSFTDSNQPQHF
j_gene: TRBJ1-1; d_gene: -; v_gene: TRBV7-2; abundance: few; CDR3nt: TGTGCCAGCAGCCCCGACGGGGGAACGGGGACTGAAGCTTTCTTT; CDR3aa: CASSPDGGTGTEAFF
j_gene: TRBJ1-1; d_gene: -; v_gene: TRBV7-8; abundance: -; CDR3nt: TGTGCCAGCAGCTTAAGCGGGGTGAACACTGAAGCTTTCTTT; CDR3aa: CASSLSGVNTEAFF
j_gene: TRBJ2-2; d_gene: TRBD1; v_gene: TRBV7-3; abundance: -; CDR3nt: TGTGCCAGCAGCCGGGACAGGACCGACACCGGGGAGCTGTTTTTT; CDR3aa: CASSRDRTDTGELFF
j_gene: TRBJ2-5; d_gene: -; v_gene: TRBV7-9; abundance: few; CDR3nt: TGTGCCAGCAGCTTCTATGGTCAGGGAGAGACCCAGTACTTC; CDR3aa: CASSFYGQGETQYF
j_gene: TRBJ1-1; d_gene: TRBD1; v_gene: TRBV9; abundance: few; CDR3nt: TGTGCCAGCAGCGTAGACCAGGGGGGCGTCGGTCGAGCTTTCTTT; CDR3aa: CASSVDQGGVGRAFF
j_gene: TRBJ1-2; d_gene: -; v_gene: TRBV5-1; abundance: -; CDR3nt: TGCGCCAGCAGACCGACAGAGTATGGCTACACCTTC; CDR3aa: CASRPTEYGYTF
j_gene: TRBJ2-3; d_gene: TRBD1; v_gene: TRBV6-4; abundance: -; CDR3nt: TGTGCCAGCAGTGGGGGACAGAGCACAGATACGCAGTATTTT; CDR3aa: CASSGGQSTDTQYF
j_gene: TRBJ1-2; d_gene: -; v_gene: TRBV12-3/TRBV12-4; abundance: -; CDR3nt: TGTGCCAGCACCCCCATGCGTAGTGGCTACACCTTC; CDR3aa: CASTPMRSGYTF
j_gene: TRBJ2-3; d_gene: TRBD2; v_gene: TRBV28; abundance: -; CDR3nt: TGTGCCAGCCGGTTGGAGCGGGGGGGTACTAGCACAGATACGCAGTATTTT; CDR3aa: CASRLERGGTSTDTQYF
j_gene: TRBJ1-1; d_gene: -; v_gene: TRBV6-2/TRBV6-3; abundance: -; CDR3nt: TGTGCCAGCAGTCCCGCCCCTCAGGAGGTGAACACTGAAGCTTTCTTT; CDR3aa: CASSPAPQEVNTEAFF
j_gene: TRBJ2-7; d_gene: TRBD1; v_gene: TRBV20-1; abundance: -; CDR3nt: TGCAGTGCTAGCGTGGGACAGGGTTACGAGCAGTACTTC; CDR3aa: CSASVGQGYEQYF
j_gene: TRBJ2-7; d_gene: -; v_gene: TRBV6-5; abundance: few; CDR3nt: TGTGCCAGCAGTTACCCCCCGGGGCGAAGCGAGCAGTACTTC; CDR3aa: CASSYPPGRSEQYF
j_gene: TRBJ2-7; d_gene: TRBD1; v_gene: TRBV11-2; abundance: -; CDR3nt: TGTGCCAGCAGCCGCCTCGGGGACAGGGACTACGAGCAGTACTTC; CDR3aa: CASSRLGDRDYEQYF
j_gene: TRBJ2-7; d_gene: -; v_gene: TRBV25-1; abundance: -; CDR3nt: TGTGCCAGCAGTCGAAACTCCGCGATCGTTGGGTACGAGCAGTACTTC; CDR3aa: CASSRNSAIVGYEQYF
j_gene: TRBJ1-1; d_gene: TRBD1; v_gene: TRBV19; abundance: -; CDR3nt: TGTGCCAGTAACCCTAGGGGGCGGAACACTGAAGCTTTCTTT; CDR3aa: CASNPRGRNTEAFF
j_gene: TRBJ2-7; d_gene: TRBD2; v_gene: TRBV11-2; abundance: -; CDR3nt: TGTGCCAGCAGCGTAAGCGGGGGGGCCTACGAGCAGTACTTC; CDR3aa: CASSVSGGAYEQYF
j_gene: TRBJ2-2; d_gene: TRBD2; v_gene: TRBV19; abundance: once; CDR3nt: TGTGCCAGTAGTACTAGCGGGGCGAACACCGGGGAGCTGTTTTTT; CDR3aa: CASSTSGANTGELFF
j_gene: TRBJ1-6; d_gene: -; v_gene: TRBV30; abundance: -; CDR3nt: TGTGCCTGGAGACGGTGGGATAATTCACCCCTCCACTTT; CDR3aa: CAWRRWDNSPLHF
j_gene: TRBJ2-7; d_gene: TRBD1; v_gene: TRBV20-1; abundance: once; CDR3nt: TGCAGTGCTGAGGGGGACAGGGGTACCTACGAGCAGTACTTC; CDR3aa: CSAEGDRGTYEQYF
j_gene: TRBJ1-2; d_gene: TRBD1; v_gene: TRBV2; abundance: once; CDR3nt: TGTGCCAGCTCCAGCTCCCAGGGGGCGACCCCCGGCTACACCTTC; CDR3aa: CASSSSQGATPGYTF
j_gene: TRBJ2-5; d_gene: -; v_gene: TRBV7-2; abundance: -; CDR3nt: TGTGCCAGCAGCTTCACTAGTAGGGAGACCCAGTACTTC; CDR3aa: CASSFTSRETQYF
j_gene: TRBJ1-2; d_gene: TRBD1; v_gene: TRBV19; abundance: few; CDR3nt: TGTGCCAGTAATAGTATCTGGGACAGGGGGGACTATGGCTACACCTTC; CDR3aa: CASNSIWDRGDYGYTF
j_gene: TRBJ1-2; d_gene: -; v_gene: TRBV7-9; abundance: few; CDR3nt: TGTGCCAGCAGCGATCAGGGTAACTATGGCTACACCTTC; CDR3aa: CASSDQGNYGYTF
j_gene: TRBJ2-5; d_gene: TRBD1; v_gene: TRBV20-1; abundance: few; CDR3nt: TGCAGTGCTAGAGATGACAGGGAGAAATCGGAGACCCAGTACTTC; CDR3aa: CSARDDREKSETQYF
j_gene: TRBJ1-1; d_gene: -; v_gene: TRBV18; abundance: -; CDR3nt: TGTGCCAGCTCACTAGGGACGGAGAACACTGAAGCTTTCTTT; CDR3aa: CASSLGTENTEAFF
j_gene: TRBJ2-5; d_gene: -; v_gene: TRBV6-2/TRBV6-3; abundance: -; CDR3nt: TGTGCCAGCAGTTACGCAGGGCAAGAGACCCAGTACTTC; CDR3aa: CASSYAGQETQYF
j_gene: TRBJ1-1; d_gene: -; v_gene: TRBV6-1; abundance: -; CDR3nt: TGTGCCAGCAGTAATATCAGGGACACTGAAGCTTTCTTT; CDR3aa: CASSNIRDTEAFF
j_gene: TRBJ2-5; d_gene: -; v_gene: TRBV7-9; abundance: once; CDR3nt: TGTGCCAGCAGCCGTAACGCCGGGGCGGGCCAAGAGACCCAGTACTTC; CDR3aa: CASSRNAGAGQETQYF
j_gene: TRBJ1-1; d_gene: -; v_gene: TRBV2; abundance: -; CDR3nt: TGTGCCAGCAGCGGTTACGGGATGAACACTGAAGCTTTCTTT; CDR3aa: CASSGYGMNTEAFF
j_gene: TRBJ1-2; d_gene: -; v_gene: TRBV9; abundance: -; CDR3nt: TGTGCCAGCAGCTGGAGGAACGACTATGGCTACACCTTC; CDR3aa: CASSWRNDYGYTF
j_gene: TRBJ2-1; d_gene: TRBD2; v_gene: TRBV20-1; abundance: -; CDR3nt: TGCAGTGCTAGAGATCCTGGGGCGGGGGGGTTCTACAATGAGCAGTTCTTC; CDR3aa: CSARDPGAGGFYNEQFF